This T cell receptor beta chain was found in a study of beta chain features in type 1 diabetes. Sorting of CD4+ naive, central memory, regulatory and stem cell-like memory cells was performed via CD45RO/CCR7/CD25/CD127/CD95/CD27. Purity above 95% was achieved in all sorted populations. This clone has only a few counts. No antigen is known for it. The sequenced template was cDNA made from the entire isolated RNA. Produced via immunoSEQ multiplex PCR; TCRdb's table is partial and in-frame only. The profile shows 250,000 to 300,000 clones, 7.5% to 9.5% of them singletons. Study-level points and caveats: The naive, central memory and Treg TCRB repertoires showed an apparent similarity that was greater among patients than among healthy donors. For type 1 diabetes patients, VDJ junctions showed fewer insertions and more deletions.

The CDR3 is 14 amino acids. Trimming removed 5 bases from V and 3 bases from J, with 11 bases in between. Germline values: CDR1 MDHEN, CDR2 SYDVKM. The chain carries TRBV28 and TRBJ1-5; no definite D call. Material for sequencing was central memory CD4+ T cells from blood. The receptor was isolated from a woman under 30 in good health. CDR3 in amino acids: CASSLAPFNQPQHF. CDR3 DNA: TGTGCCAGCAGTCTGGCCCCTTTCAATCAGCCCCAGCATTTT.